These T cell receptor beta chains were read from a single sample in a study of cytomegalovirus exposure and HLA in healthy donors. Using immunoSEQ multiplex PCR, the repertoire was profiled, and TCRdb retains in-frame clones only, with some absent. The sample yields approximately 160,000 clones, 77% seen once. Input material: PBMCs. Receptors originate from a woman in her forties in good health and CMV-seropositive. The CDR3 runs from the conserved cysteine through the conserved F or W. The D gene is left open where the match is weak. Some rows have no size entry. The others give once, few or many, or a class for an expanded clone.

clone size | D gene | J gene | V gene | CDR3 DNA | CDR3 protein
NA | NA | TRBJ1-5 | TRBV6-5 | TGTGCCAGCAGCCCCCGGCGGGGACAGCCCCAGCATTTT | CASSPRRGQPQHF
NA | NA | TRBJ1-5 | TRBV7-9 | TGTGCCAGCAGCTTTGGCAGGGGTAATCAGCCCCAGCATTTT | CASSFGRGNQPQHF
few | NA | TRBJ2-3 | TRBV27 | TGTGCCAGCAGTCCAGGGATCTTTCCCCTGTATTTT | CASSPGIFPLYF
NA | TRBD2 | TRBJ2-7 | TRBV19 | TGTGCCAGTAGTGCCTGGGTAGCGGGAGTGGGGGAGCAGTACTTC | CASSAWVAGVGEQYF
NA | TRBD2 | TRBJ2-7 | TRBV7-9 | TGTGCCAGCAGCACCTCACTAGCGGGAGAGGGAAACGAGCAGTACTTC | CASSTSLAGEGNEQYF
NA | TRBD2 | TRBJ2-2 | TRBV2 | TGTGCCAGCAGTAAACTAGCGGGAGGGAACACCGGGGAGCTGTTTTTT | CASSKLAGGNTGELFF
NA | TRBD2 | TRBJ2-3 | TRBV29-1 | TGCAGCGTTCGACTAGCGGGGGGGACAGATACGCAGTATTTT | CSVRLAGGTDTQYF
NA | NA | TRBJ1-5 | TRBV29-1 | TGCAGCGCCGGAGGTGGCAATCAGCCCCAGCATTTT | CSAGGGNQPQHF
NA | NA | TRBJ2-2 | TRBV7-9 | TGTGCCAGCAGCTTAGAACAGTACACCGGGGAGCTGTTTTTT | CASSLEQYTGELFF
NA | TRBD2 | TRBJ2-2 | TRBV10-3 | TGTGCCATCAGTGAGTCGAAGCGGGGGAGAAAGGACACCGGGGAGCTGTTTTTT | CAISESKRGRKDTGELFF
NA | NA | TRBJ2-7 | TRBV2 | TGTGCCAGCAGGGACAGCAACTACGAGCAGTACTTC | CASRDSNYEQYF
NA | TRBD1 | TRBJ1-1 | TRBV5-6 | TGTGCCAGCAGCCCATTAAGACAGGGGACTTCTGGTACTGAAGCTTTCTTT | CASSPLRQGTSGTEAFF
NA | NA | TRBJ1-3 | TRBV21-1 | TGTGCCAGCAGCACCTCGGGGGGGAACACCATATATTTT | CASSTSGGNTIYF
many | NA | TRBJ2-2 | TRBV6-6 | TGTGCCAGCAGTTTAGCCGCGGGCACCGGGGAGCTGTTTTTT | CASSLAAGTGELFF
NA | TRBD1 | TRBJ1-2 | TRBV19 | TGTGCCAGTAGCGCGCGACAGGGGGCAATTTATGGCTACACCTTC | CASSARQGAIYGYTF
NA | TRBD1 | TRBJ1-2 | TRBV28 | TGTGCCAGCACCACGGGACAGAACTATGGCTACACCTTC | CASTTGQNYGYTF
NA | NA | TRBJ2-1 | TRBV29-1 | TGCAGCGTTGATTTACTAGGTGAGCAGTTCTTC | CSVDLLGEQFF
NA | TRBD1 | TRBJ2-3 | TRBV7-9 | TGTGCCAGCAGCTTGACACAGGGGACAGATACGCAGTATTTT | CASSLTQGTDTQYF
NA | TRBD1 | TRBJ2-2 | TRBV19 | TGTGCCAGTATCGGGCGACAGGGGAGCGCCGGGGAGCTGTTTTTT | CASIGRQGSAGELFF
NA | NA | TRBJ1-2 | TRBV28 | TGTGCCAGCAGTGCCTCCGGTCGGTTAGGAGTGGGCTACACCTTC | CASSASGRLGVGYTF
NA | TRBD1 | TRBJ2-5 | TRBV25-1 | TGTGCCAGCAGTAAACAGGGGGCTAAAGAAGAGACCCAGTACTTC | CASSKQGAKEETQYF
NA | NA | TRBJ2-1 | TRBV4-3 | TGCGCCAGCAGCTTCCATCGCGGTGAGCAGTTCTTC | CASSFHRGEQFF
NA | NA | TRBJ1-4 | TRBV19 | TGTGCCAGTAGTATTGATCGGCAGCGACTCACAACTAATGAAAAACTGTTTTTT | CASSIDRQRLTTNEKLFF
NA | NA | TRBJ2-7 | TRBV7-2 | TGTGCCAGCAGCTTTTTTACCTCCGGGACTGCCTCCTACGAGCAGTACTTC | CASSFFTSGTASYEQYF
NA | NA | TRBJ2-7 | TRBV13 | TGTGCCAGCAGCTTAGGGGACAGCTCCTACGAGCAGTACTTC | CASSLGDSSYEQYF
NA | TRBD1 | TRBJ1-2 | TRBV7-9 | TGTGCCAGCAGCCCTCGACAGGGGGATGGCTACACCTTC | CASSPRQGDGYTF
NA | NA | TRBJ1-1 | TRBV7-9 | TGTTCCAGCAGCCGGGGGAGTGGTGAAGCTTTCTTT | CSSSRGSGEAFF
NA | TRBD2 | TRBJ2-7 | TRBV7-9 | TGTGCCAGCAGCTCAAGCGGGAGGGCCTTGAAGCAGTACTTC | CASSSSGRALKQYF
NA | TRBD1 | TRBJ2-3 | TRBV7-9 | TGTGCCAGCAGCCCAGGACAGGGCAGGAATACGCAGTATTTT | CASSPGQGRNTQYF
NA | TRBD1 | TRBJ1-5 | TRBV6-1 | TGTGCCAGCTCGGACAGGGCGTGGCAGCCCCAGCATTTT | CASSDRAWQPQHF
NA | NA | TRBJ1-1 | TRBV6-5 | TGTGCCAGCGGAAAAGGACTTCTTTCGAACACTGAAGCTTTCTTT | CASGKGLLSNTEAFF
NA | NA | TRBJ2-1 | TRBV4-3 | TGCGCCAACAACAGGGAGCAGTTCTTC | CANNREQFF
NA | NA | TRBJ1-2 | TRBV27 | TGTGCCAGCAGTTTAGCTTGGGCGCGTGGCTATGGCTACACCTTC | CASSLAWARGYGYTF
few | TRBD1 | TRBJ2-7 | TRBV5-1 | TGCGCCAGCAGCTGGGGGGACAGGGGTAGCAGCGAGCAGTACTTC | CASSWGDRGSSEQYF
NA | TRBD2 | TRBJ2-1 | TRBV15 | TGTGCCACCAGCACGCGACTAGCGGGGGGCTCCTACAATGAGCAGTTCTTC | CATSTRLAGGSYNEQFF